What follows are 32 T cell receptor beta chains derived from one specimen sequenced in a study of blood T cell repertoires in COVID-19. Assay used: immunoSEQ multiplex PCR; TCRdb lists only in-frame clones, some missing. The table lists about 160,000 clones, 80% to 90% of them singletons, with about 3.9% in the top ten. The sequenced sample consisted of peripheral blood. These receptors were obtained from a woman aged 70-85 years with acute or convalescent COVID-19.

CDR3 sequence (DNA): TGTGCCAGCATGATGACAGGGAGGAACACTGAAGCTTTCTTT. It codes for CASMMTGRNTEAFF. The chain has TRBV25-1 and TRBJ1-1; 7 positions agree with TRBD1. Trimming at V came to 7 bases and at J to 1 base, leaving 6 bases not matched to a gene. The CDR3 consists of 14 residues. Germline CDR1 is MGHDK and CDR2 is SYGVNS. The variable domain in full, with the rest retrieved from reference TRBV25-1 and TRBJ1-1, is EADIYQTPRYLVIGTGKKITLECSQTMGHDKMYWYQQDPGMELHLIHYSYGVNSTEKGDLSSESTVSRIRTEHFPLTLESARPSHTSQYLCASMMTGRNTEAFFGQGTRLTVV.

This clone showed up just once. This CDR3 fails to terminate in the conserved phenylalanine or tryptophan, so it likely reflects a read error. The DNA is omitted, as the CDR3 cannot be located on it reliably, and the CDR3 follows TCRdb's listing. The chain links TRBV7-9 to TRBJ2-3; the table's D call of TRBD2 was not tested on the DNA. The germline V gene has CDR1 SEHNR and CDR2 FQNEAQ (reference sequence). The CDR3 length is 15 residues, termini included. CDR3 sequence reads: CASSLAAAGAQIRSI.

V usage is TRBV6-1 and J usage is TRBJ1-2; D not resolved. Deletions cut 0 bases from V and 8 bases from J, with 10 bases between. The CDR3 loop spans 13 amino acids. Germline CDR1 reads MNHNS; CDR2 reads SASEGT. CDR3 sequence: CASSEAPSQGYTF. In nucleotides, the CDR3 is TGTGCCAGCAGTGAAGCGCCATCGCAGGGCTACACCTTC.

The chain carries TRBV6-5 and TRBJ1-2, with TRBD1 matching 10 bases. Germline lookup yields CDR1 MNHEY and CDR2 SVGAGI. J was trimmed by 7 bases and V by 7 bases; bases with no gene match: 6. This CDR3 has 13 amino acids. The CDR3 DNA reads TGTGCCAGCACTCGTCGGGACAGGGGTGGCTACACCTTC. Amino acid sequence: CASTRRDRGGYTF.

Only one count was recorded for this clone. The chain couples TRBV5-4 to TRBJ1-2, with 8 bases identical to TRBD1. From germline, CDR1 is SGHNT and CDR2 YYREEE (reference sequence). The CDR3 is 14 amino acids. With V trimmed by 3 bases and J by 5 bases, 6 bases remained unmatched. The CDR3 DNA sequence: TGTGCCAGCAGCTCGACAGGGGCGCCATATGGCTACACCTTC. The encoded protein is CASSSTGAPYGYTF.

The chain has TRBV28 and TRBJ2-7, with 11 bases aligning to TRBD2. This CDR3 region has 17 residues. The V and J ends lost 6 bases and 3 bases, in that order; junction bases with no gene match: 13. Germline CDR1 reads MDHEN; CDR2 reads SYDVKM. For the CDR3, the DNA is TGTGCCAGCAGCTCACCTGCCGGGACTAGCGGTATCTACGAGCAGTACTTC. Amino acid sequence: CASSSPAGTSGIYEQYF.

The chain employs TRBV2 and TRBJ1-5; D ambiguous. Germline V gene sequence: CDR1 SNHLY, CDR2 FYNNEI. The CDR3 is 13 residues long. Trimming took 8 bases from V and 7 from J, leaving 15 bases between them. CDR3 residues: CASAFQVNQPQHF. The DNA of the CDR3 is TGTGCCAGCGCGTTTCAGGTTAACCAGCCCCAGCATTTT. Supplemented by reference TRBV2 and TRBJ1-5, the full variable domain reads EPEVTQTPSHQVTQMGQEVILRCVPISNHLYFYWYRQILGQKVEFLVSFYNNEISEKSEIFDDQFSVERPDGSNFTLKIRSTKLEDSAMYFCASAFQVNQPQHFGDGTRLSIL.

The CDR3 sequence: CASSPPGTGAYYEQYF. Written as DNA, the CDR3 is TGTGCCAGCAGCCCCCCCGGGACAGGAGCCTACTACGAGCAGTACTTC. The chain recombines TRBV7-2 with TRBJ2-7; 8 nucleotides agree with TRBD1. CDR3 length: 16 amino acids. With V trimmed by 5 bases and J by 3 bases, 12 bases remained unmatched. Germline assignment: CDR1 SGHTA and CDR2 FQGNSA.

Here the CDR3 DNA reads TGTGCCAGCAGTGAACGCCCGGGGGGCCGTAAGGCTGAGCAGTTCTTC. It encodes CASSERPGGRKAEQFF. V usage is TRBV2 and J usage is TRBJ2-1, with D tentatively TRBD2 (7 bases). V was cut by 2 bases and J by 9 bases, with 20 bases left in between. The CDR3 totals 16 residues. Per germline, CDR1 SNHLY and CDR2 FYNNEI.

V usage is TRBV28 and J usage is TRBJ1-5; 9 bases align to TRBD1. This CDR3 region has 15 residues. CDR1 and CDR2 from the germline V gene are MDHEN and SYDVKM. The trim removed 6 bases at V and 5 bases at J, leaving 8 bases unmatched. For the CDR3, the DNA is TGTGCCAGCAGCGCTCCGGGACAGGGATATCAGCCCCAGCATTTT. As protein: CASSAPGQGYQPQHF.

The V and J genes are TRBV10-3 and TRBJ2-3; 14 bases match TRBD2. CDR1 and CDR2 (germline): ENHRY, SYGVKD. Trimming removed 4 bases from V and 0 bases from J; junction bases left unmatched: 3. CDR3 length: 17 residues. CDR3 nucleotide sequence: TGTGCCATCAGTGGGGGACTAGCGGGGGCTAGCACAGATACGCAGTATTTT. Encoded protein: CAISGGLAGASTDTQYF.

The J gene is TRBJ2-3, the V gene TRBV15; D unresolved. Per the germline V gene, CDR1 is LNHNV and CDR2 is YYDKDF (reference sequence). CDR3 length: 13 amino acids. V shed 0 bases and J shed 4 bases, with 5 bases lying between them. This CDR3 reads CATSRDPADTQYF. The CDR3, as DNA: TGTGCCACCAGCAGAGATCCGGCAGATACGCAGTATTTT.

V is TRBV5-1 and J is TRBJ2-5; no reliable D call. V lost 0 bases and J 5 bases, leaving 8 bases between the germline ends. Germline CDR1 and CDR2: SGHRS and YFSETQ. The CDR3 spans 13 residues. The CDR3: CASSLGSMETQYF. The CDR3 DNA is TGCGCCAGCAGCTTGGGGTCTATGGAGACCCAGTACTTC.

V gene TRBV10-3 combines with J gene TRBJ1-2; 8 bases align to TRBD1. This CDR3 spans 13 amino acids. Germline V gene data show CDR1 as ENHRY and CDR2 as SYGVKD. The junction had 0 bases not matched to a gene; V was cut back by 0 bases and J by 6 bases. CDR3 region: CAISESGQDGYTF. The DNA for the CDR3 is TGTGCCATCAGTGAGTCGGGACAGGATGGCTACACCTTC.

This clone has just one count. As DNA, the CDR3 is TGTGCCAGCAGCCGGGGGACAGGAAAGGCCTACGAGCAGTACTTC. Translation: CASSRGTGKAYEQYF. J is TRBJ2-7 and V is TRBV6-6, with 8 bases lining up with TRBD1. J was trimmed by 2 bases and V by 6 bases; bases with no gene match: 9. The CDR3 spans 15 residues. CDR1 and CDR2 (germline): MNHNY, SVGAGI (reference sequence).

The V and J genes are TRBV29-1 and TRBJ1-2, with D perhaps TRBD1 (6 bases). Germline lookup yields CDR1 SQVTM and CDR2 ANQGSEA. V dropped 7 bases and J dropped 4 bases, with 19 bases sitting between them. The CDR3 sequence is 14 residues long. CDR3 DNA sequence: TGCAGCGCCCACACGACAGGCTCGGGCTATGGCTACACCTTC. This encodes CSAHTTGSGYGYTF.

This rearrangement joins TRBV9 to TRBJ2-4, with D tentatively TRBD2 (6 bases). The CDR3 contains 15 residues. CDR1 is SGDLS and CDR2 is YYNGEE in the germline V gene. V shed 0 bases and J shed 2 bases, with 9 bases lying between them. Here the CDR3 reads CASSVAGLSKNIQYF. Here the CDR3 DNA reads TGTGCCAGCAGCGTAGCGGGACTTTCCAAAAACATTCAGTACTTC.

V is TRBV19 and J is TRBJ1-5; TRBD1 matches 7 bases. Germline V gives CDR1 LNHDA, CDR2 SQIVND (reference sequence). Germline trimming cut 6 bases from V and 1 base from J; bases unmatched to any gene: 6. This CDR3 is built from 15 residues. The CDR3 region is CASRRQGGSNQPQHF. The CDR3 DNA follows: TGTGCCAGTAGGCGCCAGGGGGGCAGCAATCAGCCCCAGCATTTT.

This sequence joins TRBV4-3 and TRBJ2-2; 10 positions match TRBD2. The germline gives CDR1 LGHNA, CDR2 YSLEER. The CDR3 has 16 amino acids. V trimming: 1 base; J trimming: 5 bases; junction bases outside the gene matches: 4. CDR3 DNA sequence: TGCGCCAGCAGCCAAGGTAGCGGGGGGCAGACCGGGGAGCTGTTTTTT. Translated, it gives CASSQGSGGQTGELFF.

This clone was observed a handful of times. V gene TRBV7-9 combines with J gene TRBJ2-1; D ambiguous. The V gene's germline CDR1 is SEHNR and CDR2 FQNEAQ (reference sequence). This CDR3 contains 15 residues. Trimming shortened V by 6 bases and J by 3 bases, and 15 bases separated the two germline ends. The CDR3 DNA is TGTGCCAGCAGAAATGACACTCTCCACTACAATGAGCAGTTCTTC. Protein sequence: CASRNDTLHYNEQFF. The full variable domain, rest sourced from reference TRBV7-9 and TRBJ2-1, is DTGVSQNPRHKITKRGQNVTFRCDPISEHNRLYWYRQTLGQGPEFLTYFQNEAQLEKSRLLSDRFSAERPKGSFSTLEIQRTEQGDSAMYLCASRNDTLHYNEQFFGPGTRLTVL.

V is TRBV2 and J is TRBJ2-7; tentative D call: TRBD2 (6 bases). Trimming took 6 bases from V and 4 from J, leaving 16 bases between them. Germline V CDR1 and CDR2: SNHLY, FYNNEI. There are 14 residues in the CDR3. CDR3 sequence: CASSRDSSIYEQYF. CDR3 nucleotides: TGTGCCAGCAGCAGGGACTCCTCCATTTACGAGCAGTACTTC.

J is TRBJ2-7 and V is TRBV5-6; TRBD1 agrees at 9 bases. Germline CDR1 is SGHDT and CDR2 is YYEEEE. The CDR3 contains 16 residues. Trimming took 2 bases from V and 2 from J; bases not matched to a gene: 8. The CDR3 nucleotides read TGTGCCAGCAGCTTCCCGACGGGACAGGGCCCCTACGAGCAGTACTTC. This encodes CASSFPTGQGPYEQYF.

This chain connects TRBV18 to TRBJ1-5; TRBD1 matches at 8 bases. V lost 5 bases, J lost 5 bases, and 5 bases stayed unmatched. The CDR3 runs 14 residues. Germline V gene data show CDR1 as KGHSH and CDR2 as LQKENI. The CDR3 here is CASSFQGADQPQHF. The CDR3 DNA reads as TGTGCCAGCTCATTTCAGGGGGCCGATCAGCCCCAGCATTTT.

The chain is built from TRBV2 and TRBJ1-6; D remains ambiguous. Trimming shortened V by 7 bases and J by 0 bases, and 13 bases separated the two germline ends. Per the germline V gene, CDR1 is SNHLY and CDR2 is FYNNEI. This CDR3 comprises 16 residues. Here the CDR3 reads CASIQTGSSYNSPLHF. The CDR3 DNA reads as TGTGCCAGCATACAGACTGGGAGCTCCTATAATTCACCCCTCCACTTT.

This clone was picked up one time. This rearrangement joins TRBV10-3 to TRBJ2-7, with 11 nucleotides matching TRBD2. Germline loops: CDR1 ENHRY, CDR2 SYGVKD. The CDR3 is 16 residues long. After removal of 2 bases from V and 2 bases from J, the junction contained 5 bases not matched to a gene. CDR3 nucleotides: TGTGCCATCAGTGAGCCCGGGACTAGCGGAACCTACGAGCAGTACTTC. Protein sequence: CAISEPGTSGTYEQYF.

The genes are TRBV19 and TRBJ2-1, with 10 bases identical to TRBD1. Germline trimming cut 6 bases from V and 7 bases from J; bases unmatched to any gene: 9. CDR1 LNHDA and CDR2 SQIVND come from the germline V gene (reference sequence). The CDR3 spans 15 residues. CDR3 nucleotide sequence: TGTGCCAGTAGCTCGGGGACAGGGGTCAGGAATGAGCAGTTCTTC. This gives the protein CASSSGTGVRNEQFF.

This chain's CDR3 is CASSPNTFNQPQHF. CDR3 DNA sequence: TGTGCCAGCAGCCCCAACACGTTCAATCAGCCCCAGCATTTT. V usage is TRBV3-1 (or the pseudogene TRBV3-2) and J usage is TRBJ1-5, with D hard to call. The germline V gene encodes CDR1 LGHDT and CDR2 YNNKEL (reference sequence). The CDR3 is made up of 14 amino acids. V was pared by 4 bases and J by 3 bases, with 10 bases between.

V usage is TRBV7-6 and J usage is TRBJ1-3; 9 nucleotides match TRBD1. V lost 1 base, J lost 4 bases, and 2 bases stayed unmatched. Germline assignment: CDR1 SGHVS and CDR2 FNYEAQ. This CDR3 has 15 amino acids. CDR3 in amino acids: CASSLGTGDGNTIYF. CDR3 DNA sequence: TGTGCCAGCAGCTTAGGGACAGGGGACGGAAACACCATATATTTT.

The chain has TRBV7-8 and TRBJ1-1; 11 positions agree with TRBD1. V lost 3 bases to trimming and J lost 4 bases; unmatched junction nucleotides: 4. The CDR3 runs 15 residues. From germline, CDR1 is SGHVS and CDR2 FQNEAQ. CDR3 region: CASSFSGTGGTEAFF. Here the CDR3 DNA reads TGTGCCAGCAGCTTCTCCGGGACAGGGGGCACTGAAGCTTTCTTT.

J is TRBJ2-5 and V is TRBV7-2; a weak D match, TRBD1 (6 bases). CDR3 length: 14 amino acids. V lost 5 bases to trimming and J lost 4 bases, with 14 bases between them. Per the germline V gene, CDR1 is SGHTA and CDR2 is FQGNSA. CDR3 sequence reads: CASSKQGVGETQYF. The CDR3, as DNA: TGTGCCAGCAGCAAACAGGGCGTCGGAGAGACCCAGTACTTC.

A remark on this clone: A junction boundary mismatches the germline segment, possibly from a read error. The chain has TRBV28 and TRBJ2-7; D is perhaps TRBD2 (5 bases). CDR1 MDHEN and CDR2 SYDVKM come from the germline V gene. The CDR3 is made up of 12 amino acids. In nucleotides, the CDR3 is TGTGCCAGCGGACCTGGAGCGGACCTCTGGAACTTC. It encodes CASGPGADLWNF.

Worth noting for this clone: A read error may account for a junction end that differs from germline. The rearrangement joins TRBV4-1 to TRBJ1-1; 7 bases match TRBD1. The CDR3 totals 14 residues. Looked up from germline, CDR1 is MGHRA and CDR2 is YSYEKL. Written as DNA, the CDR3 is TGCGCCAGCAGCCGGGGACAGAGGAACGCTGAAGCTTTCTTT. It is translated as CASSRGQRNAEAFF.